The 13 T cell receptor beta chains in this list originate from one sample, sequenced in a study of shared clonotypes between healthy human individuals. The protocol was immunoSEQ multiplex PCR, while the TCRdb copy is restricted to in-frame clones and leaves out a portion. This sample has some 2.3 million clones, with just over 90% found just once. Sequenced material: naive CD4+ T cells from PBMCs. Regarding subset: CD45RA+ positively selected. These receptors originate from a young man in good health. Some clones in this sample may be carry-over from other donors' samples.

This clone turned up a few times. The rearrangement uses TRBV7-2 and TRBJ2-7; D unresolved. Trimming pared 5 bases from V and 3 bases from J, leaving 8 bases between. This CDR3 is built from 12 residues. Germline V gene data show CDR1 as SGHTA and CDR2 as FQGNSA. The DNA of the CDR3 is TGTGCCAGCAGCATTTTCTACTACGAGCAGTACTTC. It translates to CASSIFYYEQYF.

The V gene is TRBV29-1, the J gene TRBJ1-2; D call uncertain. This CDR3 has 14 residues. Trimming left V 7 bases short and J 5 bases short, with 20 bases between. The germline V gene has CDR1 SQVTM and CDR2 ANQGSEA. CDR3 loop: CSAHGKGGSYGYTF. The DNA of the CDR3 is TGCAGCGCCCACGGAAAGGGAGGGAGTTATGGCTACACCTTC.

This clone was recorded once. The chain has TRBV5-1 and TRBJ2-1; 13 nucleotides line up with TRBD2. Trimming cost V 4 bases and J 2 bases; bases outside gene matches: 9. Germline lookup yields CDR1 SGHRS and CDR2 YFSETQ. CDR3 size: 18 residues. The CDR3 DNA sequence: TGCGCCAGCAGCCGGGGACTAGCGGGAAAGGGAGCCTACAATGAGCAGTTCTTC. Amino acid sequence: CASSRGLAGKGAYNEQFF.

The chain links TRBV19 to TRBJ2-3, with 8 bases that match TRBD2. This CDR3 has 13 amino acids. Trimming removed 6 bases from V and 1 base from J; junction bases left unmatched: 0. Germline V gene data show CDR1 as LNHDA and CDR2 as SQIVND (reference sequence). CDR3 residues: CASRLAGTDTQYF. For the CDR3, the DNA is TGTGCCAGTAGACTAGCGGGCACAGATACGCAGTATTTT.

Comment on this clone: The same CDR3 is also encoded by other DNA sequences in this sample. CDR3 sequence (DNA): TGTGCCAGCAGCCCCGGGACAGCCTACGAGCAGTACTTC. Its translation is CASSPGTAYEQYF. The rearrangement uses TRBV5-5 and TRBJ2-7, with TRBD1 matching 7 bases. This CDR3 comprises 13 residues. Germline V CDR1 and CDR2: SGHKS, YYEKEE (reference sequence). V was pared by 4 bases and J by 2 bases, with 3 bases of the junction left unmatched.

The chain links TRBV11-2 to TRBJ1-3; 7 nucleotides align to TRBD1. The CDR3 spans 14 residues. The J segment lost 4 bases and the V segment lost 5 bases, leaving 5 bases of the junction unmatched. CDR1 SGHAT and CDR2 FQNNGV come from the germline V gene. The CDR3 protein is CASSPGQSGNTIYF. Here the CDR3 DNA reads TGTGCCAGCAGCCCGGGACAGTCCGGAAACACCATATATTTT.

The chain links TRBV11-2 to TRBJ2-5; possible D gene TRBD1, 6 bases. The CDR3 covers 16 residues. Germline CDR1 SGHAT, CDR2 FQNNGV. V lost 1 base, J lost 2 bases, and 14 bases lay in between. For the CDR3, the DNA is TGTGCCAGCAGCTTAGGAGGGGGTCCGCGTCAAGAGACCCAGTACTTC. It codes for CASSLGGGPRQETQYF. Complete variable domain (other parts from reference TRBV11-2 and TRBJ2-5): EAGVAQSPRYKIIEKRQSVAFWCNPISGHATLYWYQQILGQGPKLLIQFQNNGVVDDSQLPKDRFSAERLKGVDSTLKIQPAKLEDSAVYLCASSLGGGPRQETQYFGPGTRLLVL.

V is TRBV21-1 and J is TRBJ1-4. TRBV21-1 is a documented pseudogene. This CDR3 is 20 amino acids long. CDR3 in amino acids: CASILEGGQQGPATNEKLFF. For the CDR3, the DNA is TGTGCCAGCATCCTTGAGGGGGGCCAGCAGGGACCAGCAACTAATGAAAAACTGTTTTTT.

This chain uses TRBV15 with TRBJ1-2; no definite D call. Trimming pared 0 bases from V and 2 bases from J, leaving 13 bases between. Germline CDR1 LNHNV, CDR2 YYDKDF (reference sequence). The CDR3 has 16 amino acids. The chain's CDR3 is CATSRDHIEINYGYTF. The CDR3, as DNA: TGTGCCACCAGCAGAGATCATATAGAGATAAACTATGGCTACACCTTC.

The chain employs TRBV6-5 and TRBJ1-5, with D maybe TRBD1 (5 bases). The CDR3 sequence is 12 residues long. With 2 bases removed from V and 6 bases from J, the gap between germline ends came to 5 bases. Germline V gene sequence: CDR1 MNHEY, CDR2 SVGAGI. The CDR3 sequence: CASSYGAQPQHF. The DNA of the CDR3 is TGTGCCAGCAGTTACGGGGCTCAGCCCCAGCATTTT.

This chain links TRBV29-1 with TRBJ1-3; no clear D gene. The germline V and J ends were trimmed by 7 bases and 2 bases, with 9 bases remaining between them. The CDR3 is made up of 12 amino acids. In germline, CDR1 is SQVTM, CDR2 ANQGSEA. The CDR3 reads CSAAGTGNTIYF. CDR3 nucleotides: TGCAGCGCGGCCGGGACTGGAAACACCATATATTTT.

The V call is TRBV5-6, the J call TRBJ2-2; 14 bases align to TRBD2. Germline V CDR1 and CDR2: SGHDT, YYEEEE. CDR3 length equals 18 residues. After removal of 4 bases from V and 4 bases from J, the junction contained 9 bases not matched to a gene. For the CDR3, the DNA is TGTGCCAGCAGCCATATGACTAGCGGGAGGGCCGGCACCGGGGAGCTGTTTTTT. It yields the protein CASSHMTSGRAGTGELFF.

This clone was seen only once. The V and J genes are TRBV6-5 and TRBJ2-1, with TRBD1 matching 9 bases. Trimming removed 6 bases from V and 3 bases from J; junction bases left unmatched: 6. The CDR3 has 15 residues. The germline gives CDR1 MNHEY, CDR2 SVGAGI. In nucleotides, the CDR3 is TGTGCCAGCAGGCCAACAGGGGGCGGCTACAATGAGCAGTTCTTC. Translated: CASRPTGGGYNEQFF.